This TCR beta chain was recorded in a study of blood T cell repertoires in COVID-19. Study information: Sites in the United States, Italy and Spain provided acute and convalescent COVID-19 samples. From T cells, B-cell-depleted T cells, or PBMCs came the material, which was cDNA or gDNA.

Profiling relied on immunoSEQ multiplex PCR, and the TCRdb table lists in-frame clones only, not all of them. The sample includes 120,000 to 150,000 clones, around nine tenths of them seen just once. CDR1 is LNHDA and CDR2 is SQIVND in the germline V gene (reference sequence). V lost 8 bases and J lost 6, with 13 bases in between. CDR3 length: 12 amino acids. This TCR derives from a human donor in a cohort sampled during active COVID-19. Sample: peripheral blood. The chain employs TRBV19 and TRBJ1-1, with D perhaps matching TRBD1 (5 bases). CDR3 in amino acids: CASAWRGAEAFF. CDR3 nucleotide sequence: TGTGCCAGTGCATGGAGGGGAGCTGAAGCTTTCTTT.